Below, 31 T cell receptor beta chains from the same sample are listed, as sequenced in a study of blood T cell repertoires in COVID-19. TCRdb's copy holds only in-frame clones and misses some; the assay was immunoSEQ multiplex PCR. The repertoire consists of 230,000 or so clones, with approximately 84% occurring once and the leading ten covering approximately 3.6%. The sample taken for sequencing was PBMCs or T cells enriched from blood (not recorded which). These receptors came from a man aged 45-65 years who had recovered from COVID-19.

This chain links TRBV27 with TRBJ2-7; 14 bases are shared with TRBD2. V gave up 0 bases and J gave up 2 bases; unmatched junction bases: 3. The germline V gene has CDR1 MNHEY and CDR2 SMNVEV (reference sequence). CDR3 length: 17 residues. CDR3 region: CASSLSGLAGDPYEQYF. CDR3 bases: TGTGCCAGCAGTTTATCGGGACTAGCGGGGGACCCCTACGAGCAGTACTTC.

The chain employs TRBV7-3 and TRBJ2-2, with 7 bases matching TRBD2. After removal of 5 bases from V and 6 bases from J, the junction contained 6 bases not matched to a gene. Germline V CDR1 and CDR2: SGHTA, FQGTGA. The CDR3 contains 14 residues. The CDR3 coding sequence is TGTGCCAGCAGCCGGGGGGATGGTGCCGGGGAGCTGTTTTTT. This sequence encodes CASSRGDGAGELFF.

V usage is TRBV5-1 and J usage is TRBJ2-2; TRBD1 matches at 8 bases. Germline CDR1 is SGHRS and CDR2 is YFSETQ. The CDR3 totals 18 residues. V dropped 0 bases and J dropped 0; count of bases not matched to a gene: 7. The CDR3: CASSLVAGGVTNTGELFF. In nucleotides, the CDR3 is TGCGCCAGCAGCTTGGTGGCAGGGGGCGTTACGAACACCGGGGAGCTGTTTTTT.

V gene TRBV7-8 combines with J gene TRBJ2-3, with D possibly matching TRBD2 (7 bases). This CDR3 region has 15 residues. Trimming removed 7 bases from V and 6 bases from J, with 20 bases in between. Germline lookup yields CDR1 SGHVS and CDR2 FQNEAQ. The CDR3 bases are TGTGCCAGCAATTTAGGAGGGGGGGAAGTGGATACGCAGTATTTT. As protein: CASNLGGGEVDTQYF.

This clone was found once. The rearrangement uses TRBV3-1 (or the pseudogene TRBV3-2) and TRBJ1-1, with unresolved D. In germline, CDR1 is LGHDT, CDR2 YNNKEL (reference sequence). The germline V and J ends were trimmed by 1 base and 1 base, with 7 bases remaining between them. The CDR3 length is 14 residues. The CDR3 DNA sequence: TGTGCCAGCAGCCAAGTGGGCAAGAACACTGAAGCTTTCTTT. This sequence encodes CASSQVGKNTEAFF.

The chain joins TRBV19 to TRBJ1-2, with D possibly matching TRBD1 (5 bases). Deletions cut 7 bases from V and 1 base from J, with 16 bases between. Germline V lookup: CDR1 LNHDA, CDR2 SQIVND (reference sequence). The CDR3 is 15 residues long. This CDR3 is CASTRGSKVNYGYTF. Written as DNA, the CDR3 is TGTGCCAGTACGCGGGGCAGCAAAGTTAACTATGGCTACACCTTC.

The J gene is TRBJ2-1, the V gene TRBV11-3; TRBD1 aligns across 7 bases. V was clipped by 4 bases and J by 4 bases; unmatched bases: 4. The CDR3 loop spans 14 amino acids. Germline CDR1 and CDR2: SGHNT and YENEEA. The CDR3 sequence is CASSSPGGYNEQFF. The CDR3, as DNA: TGTGCCAGCAGCTCCCCAGGGGGATACAATGAGCAGTTCTTC.

The chain links TRBV19 to TRBJ2-7; TRBD1 might be the D (5 bases). V was clipped by 10 bases and J by 5 bases, with 18 bases between them. CDR3 length: 13 residues. Germline V CDR1 and CDR2: LNHDA, SQIVND (reference sequence). The CDR3 here is CATATELPNEQYF. The DNA of the CDR3 is TGTGCCACGGCGACAGAACTTCCTAACGAGCAGTACTTC.

This chain links TRBV4-2 with TRBJ2-7; a weak D match, TRBD2 (5 bases). V shed 3 bases and J shed 1 base, with 10 bases lying between them. The germline gives CDR1 LGHNA, CDR2 YNFKEQ. The CDR3 runs 14 residues. In DNA, the CDR3 is TGTGCCAGCAGCCAGGATCGCGGGTCCTACGAGCAGTACTTC. Translated: CASSQDRGSYEQYF.

This chain uses TRBV14 with TRBJ2-1, with TRBD1 as a possible D gene (5 bases). Germline values: CDR1 SGHDN, CDR2 FVKESK. Trimming took off 6 bases at V and 10 bases at J, with 13 bases between the two ends. CDR3 length: 12 amino acids. The CDR3 sequence is CASRAGLNEQFF. CDR3 DNA: TGTGCCAGCAGGGCAGGGTTAAACGAGCAGTTCTTC.

As DNA, the CDR3 is TGTGCCAGCAGTTCTAGACACAGACTAGGCGGAGCTTTCTTT. It is translated as CASSSRHRLGGAFF. V gene TRBV28 combines with J gene TRBJ1-1; D is ambiguous. Germline V gene lookup returns CDR1 MDHEN and CDR2 SYDVKM. CDR3 length: 14 amino acids. Between the trimmed V and J ends, which lost 4 bases and 10 bases, there was a span of 19 bases.

This chain connects TRBV13 to TRBJ1-3; TRBD1 is a possible D gene (6 bases). The V end lost 5 bases, the J end lost 0 bases, and 14 bases lay between the germline ends. The CDR3 extends over 16 amino acids. Germline lookup yields CDR1 PRHDT and CDR2 FYEKMQ (reference sequence). This CDR3 reads CASSIAAGVSGNTIYF. CDR3 in DNA: TGTGCCAGCAGCATAGCAGCAGGGGTCTCTGGAAACACCATATATTTT.

The chain carries TRBV6-2 or TRBV6-3 and TRBJ2-5; D gene uncertain. The CDR3 spans 16 residues. V was trimmed by 0 bases and J by 1 base, leaving 12 bases between them. In germline, CDR1 is MNHEY, CDR2 SVGEGT. Here the CDR3 reads CASSYSGARLQETQYF. Written as DNA, the CDR3 is TGTGCCAGCAGTTACTCCGGTGCGAGACTCCAAGAGACCCAGTACTTC.

V and J are TRBV20-1 and TRBJ1-2, with TRBD1 as a possible D gene (5 bases). V lost 3 bases, J lost 5 bases, and 10 bases lay in between. This CDR3 is built from 12 residues. In germline, CDR1 is DFQATT, CDR2 SNEGSKA (reference sequence). CDR3 nucleotide sequence: TGCAGTGCTAGTCGCAGGGTATATGGCTACACCTTC. Translation: CSASRRVYGYTF.

V usage is TRBV5-1 and J usage is TRBJ2-2, with a possible D match to TRBD2 (5 bases). The CDR3 runs to 16 residues. Germline assignment: CDR1 SGHRS and CDR2 YFSETQ. V dropped 4 bases and J dropped 0 bases, with 13 bases sitting between them. CDR3 sequence reads: CASSVSGGANTGELFF. CDR3 nucleotides: TGCGCCAGCAGCGTCTCCGGAGGAGCGAACACCGGGGAGCTGTTTTTT.

The chain uses TRBV4-1 and TRBJ2-2; possibly TRBD2 for D (5 bases). The CDR3 extends over 16 amino acids. The germline gives CDR1 MGHRA, CDR2 YSYEKL. The germline V and J ends were trimmed by 1 base and 2 bases, with 11 bases remaining between them. The CDR3 loop is CASSQGEWDNTGELFF. The CDR3 bases are TGCGCCAGCAGCCAAGGGGAGTGGGATAACACCGGGGAGCTGTTTTTT.

Here the CDR3 DNA reads TGTGCCAGTAGTCGGACAGGGGACTACGAGCAGTACTTC. Its protein is CASSRTGDYEQYF. The genes are TRBV19 and TRBJ2-7; 9 positions agree with TRBD1. CDR3 length: 13 amino acids. V shed 5 bases, J shed 3 bases, and the junction held 2 bases outside the gene matches. Germline loops: CDR1 LNHDA, CDR2 SQIVND (reference sequence).

This rearrangement joins TRBV7-9 to TRBJ2-5; possibly TRBD1 for D (5 bases). Trimming left V 4 bases short and J 1 base short, with 10 bases between. This CDR3 has 14 amino acids. Germline lookup yields CDR1 SEHNR and CDR2 FQNEAQ (reference sequence). CDR3 coding DNA: TGTGCCAGCAGCTCCAGGGTAGGCCAAGAGACCCAGTACTTC. This encodes CASSSRVGQETQYF.

Of note for this clone: The same CDR3 is also encoded by other DNA sequences in this sample. The chain links TRBV5-4 to TRBJ2-3; D remains unclear. The CDR3 has 13 residues. The V gene's germline CDR1 is SGHNT and CDR2 YYREEE (reference sequence). Trimming removed 1 base at V and 1 base at J, with 4 bases between. The CDR3 reads CASSLSGTDTQYF. The CDR3, as DNA: TGTGCCAGCAGCTTGAGCGGCACAGATACGCAGTATTTT.

This chain connects TRBV20-1 to TRBJ2-1; 9 bases map to TRBD2. The trim removed 3 bases at V and 1 base at J, leaving 4 bases unmatched. Germline V gives CDR1 DFQATT, CDR2 SNEGSKA (reference sequence). The CDR3 covers 15 residues. The CDR3 sequence: CSASPLAGSYNEQFF. CDR3 sequence (DNA): TGCAGTGCTAGTCCCCTAGCGGGGTCCTACAATGAGCAGTTCTTC.

The chain recombines TRBV6-2 or TRBV6-3 with TRBJ2-3; 12 positions agree with TRBD2. This CDR3 spans 18 amino acids. With 4 bases clipped from V and 0 bases from J, the junction kept 8 bases outside the gene matches. CDR1 is MNHEY, CDR2 SVGEGT, per germline. The CDR3 here is CASSLKRTSGTSTDTQYF. CDR3 DNA: TGTGCCAGCAGTTTAAAGAGGACTAGCGGGACAAGCACAGATACGCAGTATTTT.

The V and J genes are TRBV7-4 and TRBJ2-7; a possible D gene is TRBD2 (7 bases). Trimming took off 7 bases at V and 2 bases at J, with 15 bases between the two ends. Germline V CDR1 and CDR2: SGHVT, SQSDAQ. The CDR3 sequence is 14 residues long. The CDR3 bases are TGTGCCAGCAACCTCATGGGGGGGCCCTACGAGCAGTACTTC. Encoded protein: CASNLMGGPYEQYF.

This chain uses TRBV5-1 with TRBJ1-6; no firm D call. There are 14 residues in the CDR3. Germline CDR1 SGHRS, CDR2 YFSETQ. V was cut by 2 bases and J by 7 bases, with 10 bases left in between. CDR3 loop: CASSFTGRNSPLHF. The DNA of the CDR3 is TGCGCCAGCAGCTTTACGGGTAGGAATTCACCCCTCCACTTT. Filled out from reference TRBV5-1 and TRBJ1-6, the complete variable domain reads KAGVTQTPRYLIKTRGQQVTLSCSPISGHRSVSWYQQTPGQGLQFLFEYFSETQRNKGNFPGRFSGRQFSNSRSEMNVSTLELGDSALYLCASSFTGRNSPLHFGNGTRLTVT.

The chain uses TRBV1 and TRBJ1-1; TRBD1, the D gene given by the table, was not confirmed from the DNA. TRBV1 is flagged as a pseudogene. CDR3 length equals 13 residues. This CDR3 reads CTSSLTGNTEAFF. The DNA of the CDR3 is TGCACCAGCAGCCTCACAGGTAACACTGAAGCTTTCTTT.

The V gene is TRBV6-6, the J gene TRBJ1-1; 8 bases fit TRBD1. The V gene's germline CDR1 is MNHNY and CDR2 SVGAGI (reference sequence). J gave up 1 base and V 5 bases, and 9 bases lay outside the gene matches. The CDR3 loop spans 16 amino acids. CDR3 DNA: TGTGCCAGCAGTCCCGGGACAGGAGATGAGAACACTGAAGCTTTCTTT. It encodes CASSPGTGDENTEAFF.

The V and J genes are TRBV6-5 and TRBJ1-4; a weak D match, TRBD1 (6 bases). The V gene lost 6 bases and the J gene lost 8 bases, with 10 bases spanning the gap. The CDR3 sequence is 12 residues long. CDR1 MNHEY and CDR2 SVGAGI come from the germline V gene. The CDR3 region is CASRGAREKLFF. Here the CDR3 DNA reads TGTGCCAGCAGGGGGGCCAGGGAAAAACTGTTTTTT.

The genes are TRBV5-4 and TRBJ2-2; D might be TRBD2 (6 bases). Germline CDR1 reads SGHNT; CDR2 reads YYREEE (reference sequence). Between the trimmed V and J ends, which lost 4 bases and 1 base, there was a span of 11 bases. There are 15 residues in the CDR3. CDR3 coding DNA: TGTGCCAGCAGCCCTCGGGAGATGAACACCGGGGAGCTGTTTTTT. Translation gives CASSPREMNTGELFF.

This clone was seen a single time. This chain joins TRBV7-2 and TRBJ2-3; 15 bases match TRBD2. V lost 5 bases, J lost 4 bases, and 7 bases stayed unmatched. This CDR3 has 17 amino acids. Germline lookup yields CDR1 SGHTA and CDR2 FQGNSA. CDR3 sequence reads: CASSQRTSGRGPDTQYF. The CDR3 DNA follows: TGTGCCAGCAGCCAAAGGACTAGCGGGAGGGGGCCAGATACGCAGTATTTT.

The chain recombines TRBV7-8 with TRBJ2-5, with 12 positions matching TRBD1. V lost 5 bases to trimming and J lost 5 bases; unmatched junction nucleotides: 9. The CDR3 spans 16 residues. Germline V gene lookup returns CDR1 SGHVS and CDR2 FQNEAQ. The CDR3 DNA follows: TGTGCCAGCAGCAGCTACGGGACAGGGGGCGCGGAGACCCAGTACTTC. Translated: CASSSYGTGGAETQYF.

This chain joins TRBV29-1 and TRBJ1-2; tentative D call: TRBD1 (6 bases). V lost 2 bases and J lost 6, with 13 bases in between. This CDR3 contains 13 residues. Germline-derived CDR1 and CDR2 are SQVTM and ANQGSEA. Written as DNA, the CDR3 is TGCAGCGTTGAACCTAAACAGGGTGATGGCTACACCTTC. It yields the protein CSVEPKQGDGYTF.

This chain uses TRBV29-1 with TRBJ2-1; no firm D call. The ends were cut back, 7 bases at V and 8 bases at J, with 6 bases in the middle. Germline CDR1 and CDR2: SQVTM and ANQGSEA. This CDR3 spans 9 amino acids. The CDR3 coding sequence is TGCAGCGCCTCCGATGAGCAGTTCTTC. It translates to CSASDEQFF.